The clone carrying this T cell receptor beta chain was seen more than once but under ten times. The source of the sample is a study of blood T cell repertoires in COVID-19. Across the study: The United States, Italy and Spain supplied acute and convalescent COVID-19 samples.

The V end lost 1 base, the J end lost 9 bases, and 16 bases lay between the germline ends. The CDR3 sequence is 15 residues long. CDR1 and CDR2 (germline): LNHDA, SQIVND (reference sequence). Assay: immunoSEQ multiplex PCR; the TCRdb copy retains only in-frame clones and omits some. The sample has some 180,000 clones; 80% to 85% are singletons. Sample: PBMCs or T cells enriched from blood (not recorded which). The chain employs TRBV19 and TRBJ1-5; D is unresolved. The receptor was isolated from a woman between 25 and 40 years old who had been exposed to COVID-19. DNA of the CDR3: TGTGCCAGTAGTATAGTTCGGCAGCCGGGTGGGCCCCAGCATTTT. The encoded protein is CASSIVRQPGGPQHF.